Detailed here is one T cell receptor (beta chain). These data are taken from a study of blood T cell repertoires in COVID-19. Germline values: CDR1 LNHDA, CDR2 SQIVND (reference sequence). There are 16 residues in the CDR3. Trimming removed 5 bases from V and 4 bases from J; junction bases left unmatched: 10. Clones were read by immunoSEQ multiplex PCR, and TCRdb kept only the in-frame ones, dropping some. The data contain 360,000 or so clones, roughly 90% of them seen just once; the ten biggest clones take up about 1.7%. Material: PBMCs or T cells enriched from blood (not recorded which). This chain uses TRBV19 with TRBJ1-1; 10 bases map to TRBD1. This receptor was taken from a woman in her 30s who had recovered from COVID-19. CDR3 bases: TGTGCCAGTAGTGACAGACAGGGGGCGGGTGTCACTGAAGCTTTCTTT. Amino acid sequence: CASSDRQGAGVTEAFF.